A selection of T cell receptor beta chains follows, all from one sample in a study of cytomegalovirus exposure and HLA in healthy donors. Clones were read by immunoSEQ multiplex PCR, and TCRdb kept only the in-frame ones, dropping some. The sample has around 100,000 clones; about 83% are singletons. Material: PBMCs. The receptors stem from a female donor in good health and CMV-seropositive. The CDR3 runs from the conserved cysteine through the conserved F or W. Fields, in order: V gene, clone size, D gene, J gene, CDR3 length, CDR3 protein, CDR3 DNA. D genes are given only for firm matches. Not every row has a clone size; where given, it reads once, few, many or a size class.

v_call: TRBV4-2
clone_size: -
d_call: -
j_call: TRBJ2-2
cdr3_length: 19
cdr3_aa: CASSQGGFRAGRSTGELFF
cdr3_nt: TGTGCCAGCAGCCAAGGAGGATTTCGTGCGGGGAGGAGCACCGGGGAGCTGTTTTTT

v_call: TRBV7-7
clone_size: -
d_call: TRBD1
j_call: TRBJ1-4
cdr3_length: 17
cdr3_aa: CASSEDRGRVGDEKLFF
cdr3_nt: TGTGCTAGCAGCGAGGACAGGGGACGAGTGGGAGATGAAAAACTGTTTTTT

v_call: TRBV5-1
clone_size: -
d_call: -
j_call: TRBJ1-2
cdr3_length: 14
cdr3_aa: CASSPRGELYGYTF
cdr3_nt: TGCGCCAGCAGCCCGCGGGGCGAACTGTATGGCTACACCTTC

v_call: TRBV5-1
clone_size: -
d_call: -
j_call: TRBJ2-2
cdr3_length: 14
cdr3_aa: CASSLRTVNGELFF
cdr3_nt: TGCGCCAGCAGCCTACGGACAGTGAACGGGGAGCTGTTTTTT

v_call: TRBV5-4
clone_size: -
d_call: TRBD2
j_call: TRBJ2-3
cdr3_length: 20
cdr3_aa: CASSWKLGLAGDTSTDTQYF
cdr3_nt: TGTGCCAGCAGCTGGAAGCTAGGACTAGCGGGGGATACGAGCACAGATACGCAGTATTTT

v_call: TRBV6-5
clone_size: -
d_call: -
j_call: TRBJ1-1
cdr3_length: 13
cdr3_aa: CASSRDSLLEAFF
cdr3_nt: TGTGCCAGCAGTCGCGACAGCTTACTAGAAGCTTTCTTT

v_call: TRBV6-4
clone_size: -
d_call: -
j_call: TRBJ1-2
cdr3_length: 15
cdr3_aa: CASSLDRGANYGYTF
cdr3_nt: TGTGCCTCGTCCTTGGACCGGGGGGCAAACTATGGCTACACCTTC

v_call: TRBV19
clone_size: few
d_call: TRBD1
j_call: TRBJ1-6
cdr3_length: 14
cdr3_aa: CASSVGQVNSPLHF
cdr3_nt: TGTGCCAGTAGTGTCGGACAGGTTAATTCACCCCTCCACTTT

v_call: TRBV5-1
clone_size: -
d_call: TRBD1
j_call: TRBJ2-1
cdr3_length: 19
cdr3_aa: CASSSRDRVAPGAYNEQFF
cdr3_nt: TGCGCCAGCAGTTCTCGGGACAGGGTAGCCCCCGGGGCCTACAATGAGCAGTTCTTC

v_call: TRBV4-2
clone_size: -
d_call: -
j_call: TRBJ2-7
cdr3_length: 14
cdr3_aa: CASSQDRVPPEQYF
cdr3_nt: TGTGCCAGCAGCCAAGATAGAGTACCTCCCGAGCAGTACTTC

v_call: TRBV5-6
clone_size: -
d_call: TRBD2
j_call: TRBJ2-7
cdr3_length: 13
cdr3_aa: CASSPGGARGQYF
cdr3_nt: TGTGCCAGCAGCCCCGGGGGGGCGCGTGGGCAGTACTTC

v_call: TRBV28
clone_size: -
d_call: -
j_call: TRBJ1-2
cdr3_length: 13
cdr3_aa: CASNLGVGYGYTF
cdr3_nt: TGTGCCAGCAATCTCGGGGTGGGGTATGGCTACACCTTC

v_call: TRBV7-6
clone_size: -
d_call: TRBD2
j_call: TRBJ2-5
cdr3_length: 14
cdr3_aa: CASSASGRAATQYF
cdr3_nt: TGTGCCAGCAGCGCAAGCGGGAGGGCTGCGACCCAGTACTTC

v_call: TRBV5-1
clone_size: -
d_call: TRBD1
j_call: TRBJ1-2
cdr3_length: 15
cdr3_aa: CASSLGTGGPYGYTF
cdr3_nt: TGCGCCAGCAGCCTTGGGACAGGGGGCCCCTATGGCTACACCTTC

v_call: TRBV18
clone_size: once
d_call: -
j_call: TRBJ1-1
cdr3_length: 15
cdr3_aa: CASSPQEGRNTEAFF
cdr3_nt: TGTGCCAGCTCACCTCAAGAAGGGAGGAACACTGAAGCTTTCTTT

v_call: TRBV7-6
clone_size: -
d_call: -
j_call: TRBJ2-4
cdr3_length: 12
cdr3_aa: CASSQLGGIQYF
cdr3_nt: TGTGCCAGCAGCCAACTAGGCGGCATTCAGTACTTC

v_call: TRBV6-1
clone_size: -
d_call: -
j_call: TRBJ1-3
cdr3_length: 15
cdr3_aa: CASSVQGYAGNTIYF
cdr3_nt: TGTGCCAGCAGTGTACAGGGTTATGCTGGAAACACCATATATTTT

v_call: TRBV5-6
clone_size: -
d_call: TRBD1
j_call: TRBJ1-1
cdr3_length: 14
cdr3_aa: CASSSGTGANEAFF
cdr3_nt: TGTGCCAGCAGCTCAGGGACAGGGGCTAATGAAGCTTTCTTT

v_call: TRBV7-2
clone_size: once
d_call: -
j_call: TRBJ1-5
cdr3_length: 15
cdr3_aa: CASSFEGFSNQPQHF
cdr3_nt: TGTGCCAGCAGCTTTGAGGGCTTCAGCAATCAGCCCCAGCATTTT

v_call: TRBV6-5
clone_size: -
d_call: TRBD2
j_call: TRBJ2-6
cdr3_length: 15
cdr3_aa: CATLGGGSGANVLTF
cdr3_nt: TGTGCCACCTTGGGCGGGGGCTCTGGGGCCAACGTCCTGACTTTC

v_call: TRBV19
clone_size: -
d_call: TRBD1
j_call: TRBJ1-1
cdr3_length: 15
cdr3_aa: CASSRRQGMNTEAFF
cdr3_nt: TGTGCCAGTAGTCGTCGACAGGGGATGAACACTGAAGCTTTCTTT

v_call: TRBV30
clone_size: -
d_call: -
j_call: TRBJ2-1
cdr3_length: 14
cdr3_aa: CAWSVVGPGNEQFF
cdr3_nt: TGTGCCTGGAGTGTGGTGGGGCCGGGCAATGAGCAGTTCTTC

v_call: TRBV28
clone_size: -
d_call: -
j_call: TRBJ1-4
cdr3_length: 16
cdr3_aa: CASMAAEGSGDEKLFF
cdr3_nt: TGTGCCAGCATGGCGGCGGAGGGGTCCGGAGATGAAAAACTGTTTTTT

v_call: TRBV28
clone_size: -
d_call: -
j_call: TRBJ1-2
cdr3_length: 14
cdr3_aa: CASSSDSRWGGYTF
cdr3_nt: TGTGCCAGCAGTTCGGACAGCCGCTGGGGGGGCTACACCTTC

v_call: TRBV18
clone_size: -
d_call: TRBD1
j_call: TRBJ1-5
cdr3_length: 15
cdr3_aa: CASSAGTGKNQPQHF
cdr3_nt: TGTGCCAGCTCAGCCGGGACAGGGAAAAATCAGCCCCAGCATTTT

v_call: TRBV15
clone_size: few
d_call: -
j_call: TRBJ1-2
cdr3_length: 17
cdr3_aa: CATSREAGPHKNYGYTF
cdr3_nt: TGTGCCACCAGCAGAGAGGCAGGGCCACATAAAAACTATGGCTACACCTTC

v_call: TRBV5-1
clone_size: -
d_call: -
j_call: TRBJ2-5
cdr3_length: 15
cdr3_aa: CASSPRPDSQETQYF
cdr3_nt: TGCGCCAGCAGCCCGCGGCCGGACAGTCAAGAGACCCAGTACTTC

v_call: TRBV6-5
clone_size: -
d_call: -
j_call: TRBJ2-3
cdr3_length: 15
cdr3_aa: CASSSRRGLTDTQYF
cdr3_nt: TGTGCCAGCAGTTCTCGGCGGGGGCTCACAGATACGCAGTATTTT

v_call: TRBV11-2
clone_size: few
d_call: -
j_call: TRBJ2-3
cdr3_length: 15
cdr3_aa: CASSSNPGGTDTQYF
cdr3_nt: TGTGCCAGCAGCTCCAACCCGGGGGGCACAGATACGCAGTATTTT

v_call: TRBV7-2
clone_size: -
d_call: TRBD2
j_call: TRBJ2-7
cdr3_length: 16
cdr3_aa: CASSSESGGVRYEQYF
cdr3_nt: TGTGCCAGCAGCTCAGAAAGCGGGGGGGTTAGGTACGAGCAGTACTTC

v_call: TRBV7-9
clone_size: few
d_call: TRBD1
j_call: TRBJ1-6
cdr3_length: 16
cdr3_aa: CSSSLVDRDAFSPLHF
cdr3_nt: TGTTCCAGCAGCTTGGTGGACAGGGATGCCTTTTCACCCCTCCACTTT

v_call: TRBV7-3
clone_size: -
d_call: TRBD1
j_call: TRBJ1-5
cdr3_length: 17
cdr3_aa: CASSPIDGTDRRQPQHF
cdr3_nt: TGTGCCAGCAGCCCTATCGACGGGACAGATAGGAGGCAGCCCCAGCATTTT

v_call: TRBV29-1
clone_size: -
d_call: TRBD1
j_call: TRBJ2-6
cdr3_length: 15
cdr3_aa: CSVRGTGSGANVLTF
cdr3_nt: TGCAGCGTCCGAGGGACAGGGTCTGGGGCCAACGTCCTGACTTTC

v_call: TRBV5-1
clone_size: few
d_call: TRBD2
j_call: TRBJ2-7
cdr3_length: 15
cdr3_aa: CASSLDVAGVAEQYF
cdr3_nt: TGCGCCAGCAGCTTGGACGTAGCGGGAGTTGCCGAGCAGTACTTC

v_call: TRBV5-4
clone_size: -
d_call: -
j_call: TRBJ2-6
cdr3_length: 18
cdr3_aa: CASSSLGGTNSGANVLTF
cdr3_nt: TGTGCCAGCAGCTCTTTGGGCGGGACCAACTCTGGGGCCAACGTCCTGACTTTC

v_call: TRBV28
clone_size: -
d_call: -
j_call: TRBJ2-1
cdr3_length: 12
cdr3_aa: CASRASVDEQFF
cdr3_nt: TGTGCCAGCAGGGCTAGCGTCGATGAGCAGTTCTTC

v_call: TRBV6-1
clone_size: once
d_call: -
j_call: TRBJ1-1
cdr3_length: 17
cdr3_aa: CASSEAIGQGLNTEAFF
cdr3_nt: TGTGCCAGCAGTGAAGCGATAGGGCAGGGTCTGAACACTGAAGCTTTCTTT

v_call: TRBV28
clone_size: -
d_call: TRBD1
j_call: TRBJ1-1
cdr3_length: 17
cdr3_aa: CASSRPGQGAFNTEAFF
cdr3_nt: TGTGCCAGCAGTCGACCGGGACAGGGGGCTTTTAACACTGAAGCTTTCTTT

v_call: TRBV5-4
clone_size: once
d_call: TRBD1
j_call: TRBJ1-4
cdr3_length: 15
cdr3_aa: CASSHGQGENEKLFF
cdr3_nt: TGTGCCAGCAGCCATGGACAGGGGGAAAATGAAAAACTGTTTTTT

v_call: TRBV6-5
clone_size: -
d_call: -
j_call: TRBJ2-7
cdr3_length: 14
cdr3_aa: CASRKHTPPYEQYF
cdr3_nt: TGTGCCAGCAGAAAACATACCCCGCCCTACGAGCAGTACTTC

v_call: TRBV18
clone_size: -
d_call: TRBD1
j_call: TRBJ1-4
cdr3_length: 15
cdr3_aa: CASSPMGQGKKKLFF
cdr3_nt: TGTGCCAGCTCACCTATGGGACAGGGAAAGAAAAAACTGTTTTTT

v_call: TRBV27
clone_size: -
d_call: -
j_call: TRBJ2-7
cdr3_length: 15
cdr3_aa: CASSPHSTPTVEQYF
cdr3_nt: TGTGCCAGCAGTCCTCACTCCACCCCTACGGTCGAGCAGTACTTC

v_call: TRBV4-1
clone_size: -
d_call: -
j_call: TRBJ1-1
cdr3_length: 16
cdr3_aa: CASSQLLLTPNTEAFF
cdr3_nt: TGCGCCAGCAGCCAATTACTTCTGACACCGAACACTGAAGCTTTCTTT

v_call: TRBV30
clone_size: few
d_call: -
j_call: TRBJ1-4
cdr3_length: 12
cdr3_aa: CAWAGVNEKLFF
cdr3_nt: TGTGCCTGGGCGGGCGTAAATGAAAAACTGTTTTTT

v_call: TRBV5-8
clone_size: -
d_call: -
j_call: TRBJ1-3
cdr3_length: 15
cdr3_aa: CASSIGGISGNTIYF
cdr3_nt: TGTGCCAGCAGCATAGGGGGAATCTCTGGAAACACCATATATTTT

v_call: TRBV5-4
clone_size: -
d_call: TRBD2
j_call: TRBJ2-5
cdr3_length: 14
cdr3_aa: CASSQGLVQETQYF
cdr3_nt: TGTGCCAGCAGCCAGGGACTAGTGCAAGAGACCCAGTACTTC

v_call: TRBV7-9
clone_size: -
d_call: -
j_call: TRBJ2-2
cdr3_length: 15
cdr3_aa: CASSFSERGTGELFF
cdr3_nt: TGTGCCAGCAGCTTTAGTGAGAGAGGCACCGGGGAGCTGTTTTTT

v_call: TRBV2
clone_size: once
d_call: TRBD2
j_call: TRBJ2-5
cdr3_length: 15
cdr3_aa: CASSRSGGPSETQYF
cdr3_nt: TGTGCCAGCAGCAGGTCGGGGGGGCCATCGGAGACCCAGTACTTC

v_call: TRBV29-1
clone_size: -
d_call: -
j_call: TRBJ1-1
cdr3_length: 14
cdr3_aa: CSVPGWTSNTEAFF
cdr3_nt: TGCAGCGTCCCGGGCTGGACTTCGAACACTGAAGCTTTCTTT

v_call: TRBV5-4
clone_size: -
d_call: TRBD1
j_call: TRBJ2-7
cdr3_length: 14
cdr3_aa: CASSPQQGAYEQYF
cdr3_nt: TGTGCCAGCAGCCCTCAGCAGGGGGCCTACGAGCAGTACTTC

v_call: TRBV7-8
clone_size: -
d_call: -
j_call: TRBJ2-2
cdr3_length: 16
cdr3_aa: CASSTRDTSRTGELFF
cdr3_nt: TGTGCCAGCAGCACCCGGGACACGAGTCGGACCGGGGAGCTGTTTTTT

v_call: TRBV5-1
clone_size: -
d_call: TRBD1
j_call: TRBJ2-7
cdr3_length: 16
cdr3_aa: CASSTRGQGVFDEQYF
cdr3_nt: TGCGCCAGCAGCACAAGGGGGCAGGGTGTTTTCGACGAGCAGTACTTC

v_call: TRBV27
clone_size: -
d_call: TRBD2
j_call: TRBJ2-7
cdr3_length: 16
cdr3_aa: CASSLFSSGRAYEQYF
cdr3_nt: TGTGCCAGCAGTTTATTCAGTAGCGGGAGGGCCTACGAGCAGTACTTC

v_call: TRBV9
clone_size: -
d_call: TRBD2
j_call: TRBJ2-1
cdr3_length: 19
cdr3_aa: CASSVDPHGAGDSYNEQFF
cdr3_nt: TGTGCCAGCAGCGTCGACCCCCACGGAGCGGGAGACTCCTACAATGAGCAGTTCTTC

v_call: TRBV9
clone_size: -
d_call: TRBD1
j_call: TRBJ1-2
cdr3_length: 15
cdr3_aa: CASSPRDRATYGYTF
cdr3_nt: TGTGCCAGCAGCCCTCGGGACAGGGCCACCTATGGCTACACCTTC